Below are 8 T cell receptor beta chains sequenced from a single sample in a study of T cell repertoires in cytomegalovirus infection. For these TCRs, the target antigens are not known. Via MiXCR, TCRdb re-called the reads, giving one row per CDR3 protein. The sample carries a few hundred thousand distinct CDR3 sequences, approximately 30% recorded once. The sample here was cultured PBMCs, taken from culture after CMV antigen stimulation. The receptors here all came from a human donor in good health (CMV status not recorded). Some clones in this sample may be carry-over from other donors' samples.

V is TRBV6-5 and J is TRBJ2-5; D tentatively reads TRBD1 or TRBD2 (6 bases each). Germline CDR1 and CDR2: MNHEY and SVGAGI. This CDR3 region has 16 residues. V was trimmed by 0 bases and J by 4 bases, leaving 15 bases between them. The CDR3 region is CASSYSLDGGGETQYF. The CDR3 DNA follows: TGTGCCAGCAGTTACTCCCTGGACGGAGGGGGAGAGACCCAGTACTTC.

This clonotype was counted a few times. CDR3 amino acids: CAWRFQSGGYTF. The CDR3 DNA reads as TGTGCCTGGAGGTTTCAATCGGGCGGCTACACCTTC. This sequence joins TRBV30 and TRBJ1-2; D unclear. Trimming removed 3 bases from V and 8 bases from J, with 13 bases in between. The CDR3 has 12 residues. Germline V gene lookup returns CDR1 GTSNPN and CDR2 SVGIG (reference sequence). Drawing the rest from reference TRBV30 and TRBJ1-2, the complete variable domain is SQTIHQWPATLVQPVGSPLSLECTVEGTSNPNLYWYRQAAGRGLQLLFYSVGIGQISSEVPQNLSASRPQDRQFILSSKKLLLSDSGFYLCAWRFQSGGYTFGSGTRLTVV.

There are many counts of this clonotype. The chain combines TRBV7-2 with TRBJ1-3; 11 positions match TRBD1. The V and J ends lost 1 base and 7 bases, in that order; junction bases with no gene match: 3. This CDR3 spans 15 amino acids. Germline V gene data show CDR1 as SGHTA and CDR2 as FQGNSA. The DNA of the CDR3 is TGTGCCAGCAGCTTAGAAAGGGACAGGGGGAACACCATATATTTT. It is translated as CASSLERDRGNTIYF.

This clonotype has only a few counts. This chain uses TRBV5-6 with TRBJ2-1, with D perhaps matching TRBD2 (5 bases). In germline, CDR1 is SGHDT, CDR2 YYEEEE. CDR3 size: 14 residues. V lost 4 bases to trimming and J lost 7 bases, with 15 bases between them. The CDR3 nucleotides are TGTGCCAGCAGCCTCCTTACTAGGGTAAATGAGCAGTTCTTC. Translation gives CASSLLTRVNEQFF.

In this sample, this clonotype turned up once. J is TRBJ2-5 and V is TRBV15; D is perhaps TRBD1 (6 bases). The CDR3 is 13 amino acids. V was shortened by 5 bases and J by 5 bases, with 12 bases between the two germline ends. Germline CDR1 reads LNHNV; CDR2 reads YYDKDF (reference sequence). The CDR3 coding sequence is TGTGCCACCAGCTATACAGGGTGGGAGACCCAGTACTTC. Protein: CATSYTGWETQYF.

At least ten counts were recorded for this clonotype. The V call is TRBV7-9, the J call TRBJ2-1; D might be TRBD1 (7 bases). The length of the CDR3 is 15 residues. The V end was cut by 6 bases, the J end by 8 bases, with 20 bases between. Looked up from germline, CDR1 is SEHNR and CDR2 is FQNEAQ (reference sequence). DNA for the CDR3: TGTGCCAGCAGTCCGGAGGGGGCCCGTGGGTATGAGCAGTTCTTC. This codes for CASSPEGARGYEQFF.

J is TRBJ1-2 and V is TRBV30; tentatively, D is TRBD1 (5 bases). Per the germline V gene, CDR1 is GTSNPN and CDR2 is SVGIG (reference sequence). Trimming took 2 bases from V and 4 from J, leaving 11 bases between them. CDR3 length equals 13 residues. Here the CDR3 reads CAWSLGLSYGYTF. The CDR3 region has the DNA TGTGCCTGGAGTCTGGGACTATCCTATGGCTACACCTTC. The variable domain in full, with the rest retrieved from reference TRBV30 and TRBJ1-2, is SQTIHQWPATLVQPVGSPLSLECTVEGTSNPNLYWYRQAAGRGLQLLFYSVGIGQISSEVPQNLSASRPQDRQFILSSKKLLLSDSGFYLCAWSLGLSYGYTFGSGTRLTVV.

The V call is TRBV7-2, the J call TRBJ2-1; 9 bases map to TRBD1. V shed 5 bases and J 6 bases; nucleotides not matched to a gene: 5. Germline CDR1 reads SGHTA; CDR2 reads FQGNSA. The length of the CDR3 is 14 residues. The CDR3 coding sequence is TGTGCCAGCAGCGAGGGACAGGGTGGCAATGAGCAGTTCTTC. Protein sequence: CASSEGQGGNEQFF.